This entry lists 14 T cell receptor beta chains sequenced from one sample in a study of blood T cell repertoires in COVID-19 (dated by TCRdb to the early 2020s). Library generation was performed with the immunoSEQ multiplex PCR assay. TCRdb retrieved this table from immuneACCESS and kept in-frame rearrangements only. Not all clones are present; in checked studies, unresolved V genes account for under half, and no reason is known for the remainder. The sample includes some 140,000 clones, with about 86% observed a single time. The ten most abundant clones make up about 31% of the sample. Sequencing used peripheral blood. These receptors all come from an older woman with acute or convalescent COVID-19.

The chain is built from TRBV4-1 and TRBJ1-2; no reliable D call. This CDR3 spans 14 amino acids. V lost 1 base and J 2 bases, leaving 8 bases between the germline ends. The germline V gene encodes CDR1 MGHRA and CDR2 YSYEKL. This CDR3 is CASSQGPENYGYTF. Here the CDR3 DNA reads TGCGCCAGCAGCCAAGGTCCAGAAAACTATGGCTACACCTTC.

The chain employs TRBV9 and TRBJ1-1; 8 bases fit TRBD1. The CDR3 is made up of 18 amino acids. The trim removed 2 bases at V and 2 bases at J, leaving 14 bases unmatched. Germline V gene data show CDR1 as SGDLS and CDR2 as YYNGEE. CDR3 region: CASSVADGTGPFNTEAFF. The CDR3 nucleotides read TGTGCCAGCAGCGTCGCTGACGGGACAGGTCCCTTTAACACTGAAGCTTTCTTT.

This CDR3 reads CASSHLNGELFF. CDR3 sequence (DNA): TGCGCCAGCAGCCATTTAAACGGGGAGCTGTTTTTT. V is TRBV4-1 and J is TRBJ2-2; the D is unclear. Germline V gene sequence: CDR1 MGHRA, CDR2 YSYEKL. The CDR3 runs 12 residues. V was pared by 3 bases and J by 7 bases, with 6 bases between.

This clone was seen a single time. The V call is TRBV12-5, the J call TRBJ2-3, with D tentatively TRBD2 (6 bases). This CDR3 has 15 amino acids. Between the trimmed V and J ends, which lost 5 bases and 1 base, there was a span of 13 bases. Germline V gene sequence: CDR1 LGHNT, CDR2 FRNRAP. The CDR3 reads CASGPGDGGTDTQYF. The CDR3 DNA reads as TGTGCTAGTGGTCCGGGGGATGGGGGCACAGATACGCAGTATTTT.

The rearrangement uses TRBV7-6 and TRBJ2-7; D unclear. The CDR3 spans 12 residues. V gave up 2 bases and J gave up 3 bases, with 5 bases separating them. Germline values: CDR1 SGHVS, CDR2 FNYEAQ. CDR3 amino acids: CASSLNGYEQYF. CDR3 in DNA: TGTGCCAGCAGCTTAAACGGCTACGAGCAGTACTTC.

The gene calls are TRBV7-9 and TRBJ2-1, with TRBD2 matching over 9 bases. CDR3 length equals 15 residues. V shed 5 bases and J 4 bases; nucleotides not matched to a gene: 6. Germline V lookup: CDR1 SEHNR, CDR2 FQNEAQ (reference sequence). The CDR3 region has the DNA TGTGCCAGCAGCCCCCAGAGCGGGGGGTACAATGAGCAGTTCTTC. It specifies CASSPQSGGYNEQFF.

This chain joins TRBV18 and TRBJ2-1; 11 bases align to TRBD2. Germline V CDR1 and CDR2: KGHSH, LQKENI. This CDR3 has 16 residues. After removal of 6 bases from V and 4 bases from J, the junction contained 8 bases not matched to a gene. In DNA form, the CDR3 reads TGTGCCAGCTCCTCCTTTAGCGGGGGGGATTACAATGAGCAGTTCTTC. This codes for CASSSFSGGDYNEQFF.

By share, this clone ranks as medium-sized. The genes are TRBV5-4 and TRBJ1-4; D perhaps matches TRBD1 (5 bases). CDR3 size: 15 residues. Per the germline V gene, CDR1 is SGHNT and CDR2 is YYREEE (reference sequence). V was pared by 3 bases and J by 6 bases, with 15 bases between. The CDR3 here is CASSSNRGIDEKLFF. In DNA, the CDR3 is TGTGCCAGCAGCTCCAACCGGGGGATAGATGAAAAACTGTTTTTT.

V gene TRBV24-1 combines with J gene TRBJ1-5, with a possible D match to TRBD1 (6 bases). CDR1 is KGHDR, CDR2 SFDVKD, per germline. V shed 6 bases and J shed 2 bases, with 16 bases lying between them. The CDR3 is 16 amino acids. The CDR3: CATSPGAGEGNQPQHF. As DNA, the CDR3 is TGTGCCACCAGTCCGGGGGCGGGGGAGGGCAATCAGCCCCAGCATTTT.

Written as DNA, the CDR3 is TGTGCCAGCAGTCGACAGGGGCAGAAAACTGAAGCTTTCTTT. Its protein product is CASSRQGQKTEAFF. This rearrangement joins TRBV2 to TRBJ1-1; 8 bases match TRBD1. V lost 5 bases and J lost 5; bases outside the gene matches: 7. This CDR3 region has 14 residues. CDR1 SNHLY and CDR2 FYNNEI come from the germline V gene.

The J gene is TRBJ1-5, the V gene TRBV19, with D hard to call. Trimming removed 3 bases at V and 7 bases at J, with 13 bases between. In germline, CDR1 is LNHDA, CDR2 SQIVND (reference sequence). This CDR3 is built from 14 residues. Here the CDR3 reads CASSIPGLGQPQHF. In nucleotides, the CDR3 is TGTGCCAGTAGTATCCCCGGGTTAGGCCAGCCCCAGCATTTT.

The chain joins TRBV23-1 to TRBJ1-5; D call uncertain. TRBV23-1 carries the ORF label, with uncertain function. The CDR3 runs to 14 residues. Trimming removed 3 bases at V and 1 base at J, with 7 bases between. CDR3 protein: CASSHLESNQPQHF. The CDR3 DNA is TGCGCCAGCAGTCACTTGGAGAGCAATCAGCCCCAGCATTTT.

This clone was seen a few times. This chain connects TRBV27 to TRBJ1-1; D is unclear. The CDR3 totals 13 residues. V lost 8 bases, J lost 6 bases, and 16 bases lay in between. Per germline, CDR1 MNHEY and CDR2 SMNVEV (reference sequence). The CDR3 protein is CASSKQSVPEAFF. CDR3 in DNA: TGTGCCAGCTCGAAGCAATCGGTACCTGAAGCTTTCTTT.

This sequence joins TRBV7-6 and TRBJ2-3; 10 positions match TRBD2. V gave up 5 bases and J gave up 2 bases; unmatched junction bases: 4. The CDR3 has 15 residues. The germline V gene has CDR1 SGHVS and CDR2 FNYEAQ. In DNA, the CDR3 is TGTGCCAGCAGCGTTAGCGGGGGGTACACAGATACGCAGTATTTT. Amino acids: CASSVSGGYTDTQYF.